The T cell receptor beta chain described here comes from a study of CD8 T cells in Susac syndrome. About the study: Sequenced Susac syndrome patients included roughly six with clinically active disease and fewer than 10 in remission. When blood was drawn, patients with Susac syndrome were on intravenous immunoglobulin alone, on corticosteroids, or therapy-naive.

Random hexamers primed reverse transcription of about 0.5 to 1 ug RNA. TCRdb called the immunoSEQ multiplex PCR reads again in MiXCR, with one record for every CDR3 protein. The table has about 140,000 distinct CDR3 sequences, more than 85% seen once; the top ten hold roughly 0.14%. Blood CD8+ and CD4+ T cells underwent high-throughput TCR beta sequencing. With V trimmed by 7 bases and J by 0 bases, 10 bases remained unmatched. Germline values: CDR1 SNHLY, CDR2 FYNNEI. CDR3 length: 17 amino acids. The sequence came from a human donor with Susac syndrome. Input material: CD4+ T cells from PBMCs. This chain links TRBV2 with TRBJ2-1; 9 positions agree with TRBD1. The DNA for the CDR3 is TGTGCCAGCATGCCGGGACAGGGCCTGAGCTCCTACAATGAGCAGTTCTTC. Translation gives CASMPGQGLSSYNEQFF.